The clone carrying this T cell receptor beta chain was detected only once. The target antigen is unknown. CDR1 MGHRA and CDR2 YSYEKL come from the germline V gene. V dropped 2 bases and J dropped 4; count of bases not matched to a gene: 4. The CDR3 totals 15 residues. The sample belongs to a study of shared clonotypes between healthy human individuals. Study conclusions and caveats: Though the depth was large, rarefaction showed that sorted-subset sequencing was incomplete. A handful of donors showed sharing of about 4.8% of naive CD4 clonotypes.

Selected positively for CCR7 and CD45RO-negative, naive CD8 cells excluded terminally differentiated effector memory CD45RA+ cells. All donors were healthy HIV-negative adults lacking recent acute infections or vaccinations. The authors' processing: Filtering differed for immunoSEQ, which gave only junction sequences without quality scores. Only in-frame clones appear in the TCRdb table, and some are missing; sequencing was by immunoSEQ multiplex PCR. V, J and clone size were drawn from that table, and D and trimming were deduced from the DNA. The sample contains some 2 million clones, around 96% of which appear only once.

The chain couples TRBV4-1 to TRBJ1-4; 7 bases are shared with TRBD1. This receptor was obtained from a man younger than 35 in good health. The sequencing sample was made of naive CD8+ T cells sorted from blood. CDR3 amino acids: CASSQQAGGNEKLFF. CDR3 sequence (DNA): TGCGCCAGCAGCCAACAGGCAGGGGGTAATGAAAAACTGTTTTTT.